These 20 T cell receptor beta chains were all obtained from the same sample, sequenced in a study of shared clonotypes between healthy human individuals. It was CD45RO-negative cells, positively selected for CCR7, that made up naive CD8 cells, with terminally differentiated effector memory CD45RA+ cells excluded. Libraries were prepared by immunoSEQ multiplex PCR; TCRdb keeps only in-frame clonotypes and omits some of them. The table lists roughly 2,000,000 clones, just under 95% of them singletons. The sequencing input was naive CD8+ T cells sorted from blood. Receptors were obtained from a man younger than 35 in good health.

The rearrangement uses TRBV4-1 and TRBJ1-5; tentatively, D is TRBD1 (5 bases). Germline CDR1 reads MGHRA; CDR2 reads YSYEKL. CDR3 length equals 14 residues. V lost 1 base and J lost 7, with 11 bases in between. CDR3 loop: CASSQGGAGQPQHF. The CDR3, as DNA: TGCGCCAGCAGCCAAGGTGGGGCAGGGCAGCCCCAGCATTTT.

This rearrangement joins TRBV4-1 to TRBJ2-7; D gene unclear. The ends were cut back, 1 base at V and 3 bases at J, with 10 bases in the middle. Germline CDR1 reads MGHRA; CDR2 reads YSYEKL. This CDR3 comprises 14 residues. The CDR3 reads CASSQAGWGYEQYF. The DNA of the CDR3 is TGCGCCAGCAGCCAAGCCGGCTGGGGCTACGAGCAGTACTTC.

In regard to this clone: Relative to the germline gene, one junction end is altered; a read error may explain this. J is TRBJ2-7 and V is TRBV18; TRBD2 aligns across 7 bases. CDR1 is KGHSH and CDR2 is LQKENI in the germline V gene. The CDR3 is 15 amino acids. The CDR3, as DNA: TGTGCCAGCTCACCGGATCGGGAGGCCTCCGACGAGCAGTACTTC. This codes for CASSPDREASDEQYF.

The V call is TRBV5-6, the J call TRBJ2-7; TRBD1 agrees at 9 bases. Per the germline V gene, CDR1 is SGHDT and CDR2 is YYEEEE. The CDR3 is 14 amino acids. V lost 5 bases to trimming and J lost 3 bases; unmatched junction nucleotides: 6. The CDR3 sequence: CASSEGTGNYEQYF. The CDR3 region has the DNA TGTGCCAGCAGTGAAGGGACAGGGAACTACGAGCAGTACTTC.

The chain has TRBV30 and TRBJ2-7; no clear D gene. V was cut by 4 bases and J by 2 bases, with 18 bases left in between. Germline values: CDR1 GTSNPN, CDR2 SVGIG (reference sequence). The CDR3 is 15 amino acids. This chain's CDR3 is CAWNFGPDITYEQYF. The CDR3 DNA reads TGTGCCTGGAATTTCGGGCCAGACATAACCTACGAGCAGTACTTC. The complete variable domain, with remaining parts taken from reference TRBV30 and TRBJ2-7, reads SQTIHQWPATLVQPVGSPLSLECTVEGTSNPNLYWYRQAAGRGLQLLFYSVGIGQISSEVPQNLSASRPQDRQFILSSKKLLLSDSGFYLCAWNFGPDITYEQYFGPGTRLTVT.

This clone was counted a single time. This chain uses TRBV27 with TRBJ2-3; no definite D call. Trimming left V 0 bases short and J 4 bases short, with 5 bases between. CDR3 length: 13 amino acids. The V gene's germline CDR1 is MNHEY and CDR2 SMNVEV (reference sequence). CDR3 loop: CASSLSEPDTQYF. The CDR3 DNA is TGTGCCAGCAGTTTATCTGAGCCAGATACGCAGTATTTT.

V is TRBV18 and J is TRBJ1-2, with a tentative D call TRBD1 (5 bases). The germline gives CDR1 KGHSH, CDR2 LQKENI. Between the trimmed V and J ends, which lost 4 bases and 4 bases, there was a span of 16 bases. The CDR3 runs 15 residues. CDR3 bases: TGTGCCAGCTCACTACCCGCAGGGCCCGCCTATGGCTACACCTTC. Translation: CASSLPAGPAYGYTF. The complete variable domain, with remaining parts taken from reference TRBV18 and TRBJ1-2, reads NAGVMQNPRHLVRRRGQEARLRCSPMKGHSHVYWYRQLPEEGLKFMVYLQKENIIDESGMPKERFSAEFPKEGPSILRIQQVVRGDSAAYFCASSLPAGPAYGYTFGSGTRLTVV.

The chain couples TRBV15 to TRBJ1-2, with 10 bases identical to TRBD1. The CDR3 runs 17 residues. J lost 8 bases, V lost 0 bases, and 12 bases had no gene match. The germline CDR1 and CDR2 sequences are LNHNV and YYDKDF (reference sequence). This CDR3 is CATSREGTGQGRLGYTF. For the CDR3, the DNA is TGTGCCACCAGCAGAGAAGGGACGGGACAGGGGCGTTTGGGCTACACCTTC. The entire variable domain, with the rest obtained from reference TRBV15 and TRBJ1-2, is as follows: DAMVIQNPRYQVTQFGKPVTLSCSQTLNHNVMYWYQQKSSQAPKLLFHYYDKDFNNEADTPDNFQSRRPNTSFCFLDIRSPGLGDTAMYLCATSREGTGQGRLGYTFGSGTRLTVV.

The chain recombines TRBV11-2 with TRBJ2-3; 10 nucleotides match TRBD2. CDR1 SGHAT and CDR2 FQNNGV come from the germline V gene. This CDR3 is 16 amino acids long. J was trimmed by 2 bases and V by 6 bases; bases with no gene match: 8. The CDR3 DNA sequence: TGTGCCAGCAGTTTAAGCGGGGGGGCTAACACAGATACGCAGTATTTT. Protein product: CASSLSGGANTDTQYF.

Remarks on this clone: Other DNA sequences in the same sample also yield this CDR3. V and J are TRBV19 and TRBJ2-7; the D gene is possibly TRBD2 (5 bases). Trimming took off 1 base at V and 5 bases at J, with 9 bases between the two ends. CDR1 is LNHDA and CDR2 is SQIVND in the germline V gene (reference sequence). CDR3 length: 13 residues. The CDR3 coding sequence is TGTGCCAGTAGTATAGTGGCCGGGAACGAGCAGTACTTC. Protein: CASSIVAGNEQYF.

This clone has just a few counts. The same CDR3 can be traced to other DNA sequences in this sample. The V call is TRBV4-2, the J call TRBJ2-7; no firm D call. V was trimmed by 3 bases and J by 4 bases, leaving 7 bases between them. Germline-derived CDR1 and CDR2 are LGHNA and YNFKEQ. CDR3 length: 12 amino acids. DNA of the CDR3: TGTGCCAGCAGCCACGTGGGTTACGAGCAGTACTTC. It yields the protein CASSHVGYEQYF.

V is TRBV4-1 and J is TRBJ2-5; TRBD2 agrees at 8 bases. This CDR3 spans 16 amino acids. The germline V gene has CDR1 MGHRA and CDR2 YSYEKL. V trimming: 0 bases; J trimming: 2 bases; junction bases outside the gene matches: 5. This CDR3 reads CASSQDNGRGQETQYF. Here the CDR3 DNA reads TGCGCCAGCAGCCAAGATAACGGGAGGGGGCAAGAGACCCAGTACTTC.

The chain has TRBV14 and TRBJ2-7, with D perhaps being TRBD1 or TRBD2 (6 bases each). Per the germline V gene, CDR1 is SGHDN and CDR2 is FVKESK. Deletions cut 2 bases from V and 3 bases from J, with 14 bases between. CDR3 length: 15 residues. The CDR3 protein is CASSQSGAQGYEQYF. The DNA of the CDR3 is TGTGCCAGCAGCCAATCGGGGGCGCAAGGCTACGAGCAGTACTTC.

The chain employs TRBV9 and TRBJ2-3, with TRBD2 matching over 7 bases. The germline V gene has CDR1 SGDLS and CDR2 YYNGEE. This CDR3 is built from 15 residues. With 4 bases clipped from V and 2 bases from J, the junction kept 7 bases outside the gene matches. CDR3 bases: TGTGCCAGCAGCCCTCTGGGACTAACCACAGATACGCAGTATTTT. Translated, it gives CASSPLGLTTDTQYF.

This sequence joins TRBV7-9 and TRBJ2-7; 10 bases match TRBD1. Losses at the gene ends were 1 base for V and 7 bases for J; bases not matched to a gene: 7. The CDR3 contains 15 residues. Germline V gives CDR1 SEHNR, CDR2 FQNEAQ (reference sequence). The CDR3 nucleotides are TGTGCCAGCAGCTTAGTAGGACAGGGGGTGGGAGAGCAGTACTTC. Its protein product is CASSLVGQGVGEQYF.

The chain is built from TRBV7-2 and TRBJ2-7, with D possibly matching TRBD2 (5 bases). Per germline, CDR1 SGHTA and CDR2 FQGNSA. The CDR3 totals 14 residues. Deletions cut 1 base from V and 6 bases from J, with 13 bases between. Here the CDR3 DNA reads TGTGCCAGCAGCTTAGAACTAGTATTGGGCGAGCAGTACTTC. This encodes CASSLELVLGEQYF.

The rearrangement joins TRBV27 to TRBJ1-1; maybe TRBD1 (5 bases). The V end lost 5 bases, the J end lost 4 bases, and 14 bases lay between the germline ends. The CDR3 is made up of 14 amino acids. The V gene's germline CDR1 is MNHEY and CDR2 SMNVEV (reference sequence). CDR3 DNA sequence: TGTGCCAGCAGTCCCCCCCCAGGGACCACTGAAGCTTTCTTT. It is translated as CASSPPPGTTEAFF.

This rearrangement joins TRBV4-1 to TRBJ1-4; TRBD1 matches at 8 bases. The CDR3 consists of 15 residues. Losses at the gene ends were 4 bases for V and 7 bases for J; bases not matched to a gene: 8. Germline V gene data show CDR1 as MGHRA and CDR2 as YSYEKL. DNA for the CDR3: TGCGCCAGCAGCCTTGAACAGGGGGAAGGTGAAAAACTGTTTTTT. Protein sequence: CASSLEQGEGEKLFF.

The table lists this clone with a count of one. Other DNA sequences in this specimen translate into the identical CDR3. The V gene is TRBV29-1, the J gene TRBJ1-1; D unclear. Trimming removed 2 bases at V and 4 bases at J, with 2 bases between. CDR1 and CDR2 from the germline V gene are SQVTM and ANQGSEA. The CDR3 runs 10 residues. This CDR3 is CSVESTEAFF. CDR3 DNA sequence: TGCAGCGTTGAATCCACTGAAGCTTTCTTT.

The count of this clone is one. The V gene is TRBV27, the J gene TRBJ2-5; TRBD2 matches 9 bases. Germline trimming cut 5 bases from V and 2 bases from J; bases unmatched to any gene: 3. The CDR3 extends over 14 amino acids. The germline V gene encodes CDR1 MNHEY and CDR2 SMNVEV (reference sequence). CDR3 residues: CASSRGGAQETQYF. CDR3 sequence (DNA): TGTGCCAGCAGTCGCGGGGGGGCACAAGAGACCCAGTACTTC.